The following is a T cell receptor (beta chain) sequence with its context. Its target is not known. This sample stems from a study of post-analysis software for immune sequencing data. The study, taken as a whole, reports: Relative to controls, patients had five TRBV segments at higher frequency, with TRBV5-6, TRBV5-1 and TRBV20-1 among these. For normalized Chao1 diversity, multiple sclerosis patients scored significantly lower than controls did. Strong co-clustering by F measure linked samples that shared a preparation batch.

Germline V gene lookup returns CDR1 LGHNA and CDR2 YSLEER. CDR3 length: 15 residues. TCR beta cDNA libraries had unique molecular identifiers. Each CDR3 protein is one row after TCRdb ran MiXCR on the PCR reads. Of about 460,000 distinct CDR3 sequences in the sample, under 55% are singletons; the top ten hold over 10%. Material: blood. The receptor's source is a girl between 5 and 17 years old with multiple sclerosis. The chain joins TRBV4-3 to TRBJ2-7; TRBD2 matches 8 bases. Judging by the DNA end, TRBJ2-5 fits better; the J call may be wrong. CDR3: CASSQEAGVTETQYF. CDR3 bases: TGCGCCAGCAGCCAAGAAGCGGGAGTAACAGAGACCCAGTACTTC.